This T cell receptor beta chain came from a study of OX40 agonist ivuxolimab in advanced cancers. Study context: Treatment received earlier with anti-PD-1, anti-PD-L1 or anti-CTLA-4 agents was allowed, and approximately 40% had some.

Assay: immunoSEQ multiplex PCR; the TCRdb copy retains only in-frame clones and omits some. The table has more than 50,000 clones, about 91% seen once; the top ten hold around 12%. Details on this clone: Antigen: not known.

Autoimmune disease history or systemic immunosuppression led to patients being barred. Samples of blood were obtained at baseline, on cycle 4 day 1, and on cycle 7 day 1. Study results and caveats: The specificity for antigen of the expanded peripheral T cells was not determined.

Germline V gene lookup returns CDR1 LGHNA and CDR2 YNFKEQ. The CDR3 has 15 residues. Trimming took 4 bases from V and 3 from J, leaving 15 bases between them. This TCR was recovered from an adult with an advanced solid tumor such as melanoma, head and neck, liver or kidney cancer. The V gene is TRBV4-2, the J gene TRBJ1-2; D ambiguous. The input for sequencing was CD4+ or CD8+ T cells sorted from blood, taken in a trial of the OX40 agonist ivuxolimab. CDR3 sequence reads: CASSPRIFAYYGYTF. For the CDR3, the DNA is TGTGCCAGCAGCCCCAGAATATTCGCGTACTATGGCTACACCTTC.